One sample yielded the 29 T cell receptor beta chains listed below, sequenced in a study of blood T cell repertoires in COVID-19. TCRdb's copy holds only in-frame clones and misses some; the assay was immunoSEQ multiplex PCR. The table has 97,000 or so clones, about nine tenths seen once; the top ten hold about 5.5%. The specimen was peripheral blood. These receptors were taken from a man between 50 and 59 years old with acute or convalescent COVID-19.

V and J are TRBV9 and TRBJ2-5; D is perhaps TRBD1 (6 bases). The CDR3 has 17 amino acids. Germline loops: CDR1 SGDLS, CDR2 YYNGEE. V lost 0 bases and J lost 4, with 19 bases in between. This chain's CDR3 is CASSVDLPGVLLETQYF. Written as DNA, the CDR3 is TGTGCCAGCAGCGTAGACTTACCAGGGGTCCTCCTAGAGACCCAGTACTTC.

The sample holds one count of this clone. This chain connects TRBV11-3 to TRBJ1-1; unclear D gene. Germline CDR1 reads SGHNT; CDR2 reads YENEEA. This CDR3 has 14 amino acids. The germline V and J ends were trimmed by 5 bases and 1 base, with 11 bases remaining between them. CDR3 sequence reads: CASSTRRGNTEAFF. The CDR3 coding sequence is TGTGCCAGCAGCACCCGGCGGGGGAACACTGAAGCTTTCTTT.

The J gene is TRBJ2-7, the V gene TRBV4-1, with D unresolved. Trimming took off 1 base at V and 0 bases at J, with 7 bases between the two ends. CDR1 and CDR2 (germline): MGHRA, YSYEKL. The CDR3 runs to 14 residues. DNA for the CDR3: TGCGCCAGCAGCCAAGTGGGCAGCTCCTACGAGCAGTACTTC. Its translation: CASSQVGSSYEQYF.

The chain couples TRBV5-5 to TRBJ2-1, with TRBD2 identical over 7 bases. The length of the CDR3 is 13 residues. The V gene end was trimmed by 6 bases and the J gene end by 8 bases; junction bases not matched to a gene: 8. Germline V gene lookup returns CDR1 SGHKS and CDR2 YYEKEE (reference sequence). The CDR3 reads CASNLGGRHEQFF. The CDR3 DNA sequence: TGTGCCAGCAACCTGGGCGGGAGACATGAGCAGTTCTTC.

This sequence joins TRBV19 and TRBJ2-7; 9 bases agree with TRBD1. Losses at the gene ends were 3 bases for V and 5 bases for J; bases not matched to a gene: 2. The CDR3 length is 13 residues. The germline gives CDR1 LNHDA, CDR2 SQIVND (reference sequence). CDR3 coding DNA: TGTGCCAGTAGTATGTGGACAGGGGACGAGCAGTACTTC. Protein product: CASSMWTGDEQYF. The complete variable domain, with remaining parts taken from reference TRBV19 and TRBJ2-7, reads DGGITQSPKYLFRKEGQNVTLSCEQNLNHDAMYWYRQDPGQGLRLIYYSQIVNDFQKGDIAEGYSVSREKKESFPLTVTSAQKNPTAFYLCASSMWTGDEQYFGPGTRLTVT.

The J gene is TRBJ1-1, the V gene TRBV7-9; no clear D. V was cut by 0 bases and J by 0 bases, with 8 bases left in between. The CDR3 runs 15 residues. The germline V gene encodes CDR1 SEHNR and CDR2 FQNEAQ (reference sequence). As DNA, the CDR3 is TGTGCCAGCAGCTTAGCGGGCACAGTGAACACTGAAGCTTTCTTT. This encodes CASSLAGTVNTEAFF.

The V call is TRBV30, the J call TRBJ2-7, with a tentative D call TRBD2 (6 bases). Germline CDR1 GTSNPN, CDR2 SVGIG (reference sequence). The CDR3 spans 15 residues. The V gene lost 4 bases and the J gene lost 2 bases, with 18 bases spanning the gap. The CDR3 is CAWTPGVAATYEQYF. The CDR3 DNA reads TGTGCCTGGACCCCCGGGGTAGCGGCTACCTACGAGCAGTACTTC.

The rearrangement joins TRBV30 to TRBJ1-1; TRBD1 matches at 9 bases. Trimming removed 4 bases from V and 6 bases from J; junction bases left unmatched: 6. The V gene's germline CDR1 is GTSNPN and CDR2 SVGIG (reference sequence). CDR3 length equals 13 residues. Here the CDR3 reads CAWMRTGAPEAFF. The CDR3 DNA reads as TGTGCCTGGATGAGGACAGGGGCGCCTGAAGCTTTCTTT.

This clone was detected only a few times. V usage is TRBV5-1 and J usage is TRBJ1-6; D is perhaps TRBD1 (6 bases). V lost 0 bases to trimming and J lost 8 bases, with 9 bases between them. The germline V gene has CDR1 SGHRS and CDR2 YFSETQ. The CDR3 is made up of 14 amino acids. The CDR3 region has the DNA TGCGCCAGCAGCTTGGGGACAGAAGATTCACCCCTCCACTTT. Protein product: CASSLGTEDSPLHF.

This sequence joins TRBV7-2 and TRBJ1-2, with D possibly being TRBD1 (5 bases). CDR3 size: 14 residues. The V end was cut by 2 bases, the J end by 8 bases, with 15 bases between. Germline CDR1 and CDR2: SGHTA and FQGNSA. The DNA for the CDR3 is TGTGCCAGCAGCTTATCAAAGACAGCCGTGGGCTACACCTTC. Translation: CASSLSKTAVGYTF.

This chain links TRBV4-3 with TRBJ2-3; 10 bases agree with TRBD2. The germline V gene has CDR1 LGHNA and CDR2 YSLEER. The ends lost 2 bases at V and 1 base at J; junction bases unmatched: 21. The CDR3 covers 22 residues. CDR3 DNA: TGCGCCAGCAGCCAACCTAAACAAACTAGCGGGGCGCAGACGTGGGGCACAGATACGCAGTATTTT. Its protein is CASSQPKQTSGAQTWGTDTQYF.

This chain connects TRBV7-2 to TRBJ1-4, with a possible D match to TRBD1 (6 bases). Trimming pared 1 base from V and 5 bases from J, leaving 14 bases between. The V gene's germline CDR1 is SGHTA and CDR2 FQGNSA. The CDR3 has 16 amino acids. In DNA form, the CDR3 reads TGTGCCAGCAGCTTAGATGTTTGGCAGGGGAATGAAAAACTGTTTTTT. This codes for CASSLDVWQGNEKLFF.

This clone was observed a single time. The CDR3 region has the DNA TGTGCCAGCAGTTACGGACAGGGTTATGAGCAGTTCTTC. This translates into CASSYGQGYEQFF. The chain carries TRBV6-6 and TRBJ2-1; 8 positions match TRBD1. Germline trimming cut 2 bases from V and 8 bases from J; bases unmatched to any gene: 2. The germline gives CDR1 MNHNY, CDR2 SVGAGI (reference sequence). The CDR3 has 13 amino acids.

The chain recombines TRBV19 with TRBJ1-2; no clear D gene. The CDR3 is 14 amino acids. Germline CDR1 and CDR2: LNHDA and SQIVND (reference sequence). V was cut by 5 bases and J by 8 bases, with 18 bases left in between. In nucleotides, the CDR3 is TGTGCCAGTAGTCCGCAGACATCTGGGTACGGCTACACCTTC. It is translated as CASSPQTSGYGYTF. Filled out from reference TRBV19 and TRBJ1-2, the complete variable domain reads DGGITQSPKYLFRKEGQNVTLSCEQNLNHDAMYWYRQDPGQGLRLIYYSQIVNDFQKGDIAEGYSVSREKKESFPLTVTSAQKNPTAFYLCASSPQTSGYGYTFGSGTRLTVV.

The J gene is TRBJ1-4, the V gene TRBV6-1; D unresolved. Trimming cost V 0 bases and J 9 bases, with 11 bases left between them. From germline, CDR1 is MNHNS and CDR2 SASEGT. The CDR3 consists of 14 residues. The CDR3, as DNA: TGTGCCAGCAGTGAAGCGACGGGGAAGAAAAAACTGTTTTTT. Translating gives CASSEATGKKKLFF.

This clone is medium-sized. This chain links TRBV11-2 with TRBJ2-7, with TRBD1 as a possible D gene (6 bases). Germline V gene lookup returns CDR1 SGHAT and CDR2 FQNNGV. The CDR3 is made up of 14 amino acids. V was trimmed by 4 bases and J by 6 bases, leaving 16 bases between them. Here the CDR3 reads CASSYASQGFEQYF. In DNA form, the CDR3 reads TGTGCCAGCAGCTATGCATCACAGGGATTCGAGCAGTACTTC.

V is TRBV7-2 and J is TRBJ2-7, with TRBD2 matching 10 bases. The CDR3 covers 14 residues. Germline loops: CDR1 SGHTA, CDR2 FQGNSA. Trimming took 4 bases from V and 2 from J; bases not matched to a gene: 2. The CDR3 DNA reads as TGTGCCAGCAGCTGGGGACTAGCGCCCTACGAGCAGTACTTC. The encoded protein is CASSWGLAPYEQYF.

The CDR3 DNA is TGCGCCAGCAGCAGTCGACAGGGGGTAGAAGAGACCCAGTACTTC. This sequence encodes CASSSRQGVEETQYF. The genes are TRBV5-1 and TRBJ2-5; TRBD1 matches 9 bases. The V and J ends lost 4 bases and 3 bases, in that order; junction bases with no gene match: 7. Germline-derived CDR1 and CDR2 are SGHRS and YFSETQ. The CDR3 has 15 amino acids.

The chain recombines TRBV2 with TRBJ2-3; D perhaps matches TRBD2 (6 bases). The germline V gene encodes CDR1 SNHLY and CDR2 FYNNEI. V was clipped by 8 bases and J by 2 bases, with 11 bases between them. The CDR3 is 13 residues long. In DNA form, the CDR3 reads TGTGCCAGCCCCGCGGGACCCACAGATACGCAGTATTTT. It yields the protein CASPAGPTDTQYF.

The chain recombines TRBV5-1 with TRBJ2-1; 11 nucleotides match TRBD1. Germline V CDR1 and CDR2: SGHRS, YFSETQ. J gave up 5 bases and V 4 bases, and 2 bases lay outside the gene matches. This CDR3 has 14 residues. The CDR3 is CASSRTGGNNEQFF. In nucleotides, the CDR3 is TGCGCCAGCAGCAGGACAGGGGGCAACAATGAGCAGTTCTTC.

The genes are TRBV10-3 and TRBJ2-5; TRBD2 matches at 8 bases. After removal of 6 bases from V and 1 base from J, the junction contained 19 bases not matched to a gene. The CDR3 sequence is 19 residues long. The germline V gene encodes CDR1 ENHRY and CDR2 SYGVKD. As DNA, the CDR3 is TGTGCCATCAGCGTTTACGGCGGGAGGAATCTGGGCGGCCAAGAGACCCAGTACTTC. The encoded protein is CAISVYGGRNLGGQETQYF.

The rearrangement links TRBV14 to TRBJ2-2, with D possibly being TRBD1 (6 bases). Trimming took 10 bases from V and 4 from J, leaving 10 bases between them. CDR1 and CDR2 (germline): SGHDN, FVKESK. This CDR3 spans 12 amino acids. CDR3: CAIQGFTGELFF. In DNA, the CDR3 is TGTGCCATCCAGGGGTTCACCGGGGAGCTGTTTTTT.

This clone was counted once. The gene calls are TRBV24-1 and TRBJ2-1, with TRBD2 as a possible D gene (6 bases). The CDR3 contains 17 residues. Trimming pared 4 bases from V and 7 bases from J, leaving 22 bases between. The V gene's germline CDR1 is KGHDR and CDR2 SFDVKD. The CDR3 loop reads CATSDKGVGGSTNEQFF. The CDR3 DNA reads TGTGCCACCAGTGACAAGGGTGTGGGGGGAAGTACAAATGAGCAGTTCTTC.

This clone was seen more than once but under ten times. This chain uses TRBV5-8 with TRBJ1-4, with D maybe TRBD1 (6 bases). The CDR3 consists of 15 residues. Germline V gives CDR1 SGHTS, CDR2 YDEGEE. Trimming left V 3 bases short and J 2 bases short, with 11 bases between. CDR3 coding DNA: TGTGCCAGCAGCTCGACAGGCACCACTAATGAAAAACTGTTTTTT. Its translation is CASSSTGTTNEKLFF.

The V gene is TRBV13, the J gene TRBJ2-1, with 10 bases lining up with TRBD2. The length of the CDR3 is 15 residues. In germline, CDR1 is PRHDT, CDR2 FYEKMQ (reference sequence). Unmatched junction bases numbered 2, after V lost 3 bases and J lost 3 bases. For the CDR3, the DNA is TGTGCCAGCAGCTTGCGGACTAGCGGCTACAATGAGCAGTTCTTC. Residues: CASSLRTSGYNEQFF.

The V call is TRBV4-3, the J call TRBJ2-7; tentative D call: TRBD1 (6 bases). The CDR3 runs to 14 residues. CDR1 and CDR2 from the germline V gene are LGHNA and YSLEER. The V gene lost 3 bases and the J gene lost 4 bases, with 13 bases spanning the gap. DNA for the CDR3: TGCGCCAGCAGCCACCACGGCAGGGGTTACGAGCAGTACTTC. Translation: CASSHHGRGYEQYF.

V gene TRBV10-2 combines with J gene TRBJ2-3; the match to TRBD2 covers 9 bases. The germline V gene has CDR1 WSHSY and CDR2 SAAADI. CDR3 size: 12 residues. Trimming at V came to 8 bases and at J to 11 bases, leaving 8 bases not matched to a gene. The CDR3 here is CASGGTSRRQYF. The CDR3 DNA reads TGCGCCAGCGGGGGGACTAGCCGAAGGCAGTATTTT.

The chain carries TRBV21-1 and TRBJ1-2; the table names TRBD1, a call not compared with the DNA. TRBV21-1 is a pseudogene segment. The CDR3 is 19 amino acids. CDR3 nucleotides: TGTGCCAGCAGCTACCGCCATTGGGCAGGGTACTTTACTAACTATGGCTACACCTTC. Its protein is CASSYRHWAGYFTNYGYTF.

This sequence joins TRBV7-6 and TRBJ2-1; 9 bases fit TRBD1. This CDR3 region has 16 residues. The ends lost 4 bases at V and 6 bases at J; junction bases unmatched: 10. Germline values: CDR1 SGHVS, CDR2 FNYEAQ. CDR3 loop: CASSSRTGDQANEQFF. CDR3 coding DNA: TGTGCCAGCAGCTCCAGGACAGGGGACCAGGCCAATGAGCAGTTCTTC.